This T cell receptor (beta chain) was sequenced during a study of PD-L1 blockade in urothelial cancer. Across the study: In the mid-2010s, patients got going on atezolizumab, taking 1,200 mg intravenously every 3 weeks.

Time point defined: pretreatment peripheral blood. Sequencing was performed with immunoSEQ multiplex PCR; in TCRdb, only in-frame clones are kept and a portion is missing. Of 70,000 to 80,000 clones listed, 85% were seen once; the top ten hold approximately 6.7%. Germline-derived CDR1 and CDR2 are SQVTM and ANQGSEA. CDR3 size: 15 residues. The trim removed 3 bases at V and 4 bases at J, leaving 9 bases unmatched. Material: PBMCs, obtained around atezolizumab (anti-PD-L1) treatment. The receptor's source is a man aged 35 to 55 with urothelial cancer. This rearrangement joins TRBV29-1 to TRBJ2-1; 7 bases map to TRBD2. CDR3 in amino acids: CSVESASGRYNEQFF. The DNA for the CDR3 is TGCAGCGTTGAGTCTGCATCCGGGAGGTACAATGAGCAGTTCTTC.